A single sample gave rise to the 2 T cell receptor beta chains below, sequenced in a study of shared clonotypes between healthy human individuals. Using immunoSEQ multiplex PCR, the repertoire was profiled, and TCRdb retains in-frame clones only, with some absent. The sample comprises over 400,000 clones, 81% of which are singletons, and 10% to 15% rests with the top ten. Sample: PBMCs. These receptors came from a woman aged 35 to 49 in good health. Some clones in this sample may be carry-over from other donors' samples.

The chain combines TRBV4-3 with TRBJ2-1, with 13 nucleotides matching TRBD2. Trimming removed 1 base from V and 6 bases from J; junction bases left unmatched: 3. Germline V gene lookup returns CDR1 LGHNA and CDR2 YSLEER. The CDR3 has 16 amino acids. Here the CDR3 DNA reads TGCGCCAGCAGCCAAGGGACTAGCGGGAGAGGCAATGAGCAGTTCTTC. It yields the protein CASSQGTSGRGNEQFF.

J is TRBJ2-7 and V is TRBV18, with 9 bases aligning to TRBD2. The CDR3 is 14 residues long. The germline V gene encodes CDR1 KGHSH and CDR2 LQKENI. The trim removed 4 bases at V and 5 bases at J, leaving 6 bases unmatched. Here the CDR3 reads CASSQASGTHEQYF. CDR3 nucleotide sequence: TGTGCCAGCTCACAGGCTAGCGGGACCCACGAGCAGTACTTC.